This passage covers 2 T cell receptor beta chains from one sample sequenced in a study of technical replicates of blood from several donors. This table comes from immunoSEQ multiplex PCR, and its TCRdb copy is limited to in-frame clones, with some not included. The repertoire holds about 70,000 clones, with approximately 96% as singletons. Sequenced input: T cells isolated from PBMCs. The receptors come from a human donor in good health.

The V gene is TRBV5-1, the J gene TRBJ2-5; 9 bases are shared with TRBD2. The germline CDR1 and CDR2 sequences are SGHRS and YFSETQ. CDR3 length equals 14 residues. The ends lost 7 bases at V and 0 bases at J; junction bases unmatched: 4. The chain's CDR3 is CASSRGGYQETQYF. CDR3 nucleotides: TGCGCCAGCTCGCGGGGGGGGTACCAAGAGACCCAGTACTTC.

The CDR3 DNA reads as TGTGCCAGCAGCGGGTTTGATAGGGGATATGGCTACACCTTC. Amino acid sequence: CASSGFDRGYGYTF. The J gene is TRBJ1-2, the V gene TRBV7-9, with TRBD1 as a possible D gene (5 bases). Germline V CDR1 and CDR2: SEHNR, FQNEAQ (reference sequence). This CDR3 is 14 amino acids long. V lost 5 bases and J lost 5, with 15 bases in between.